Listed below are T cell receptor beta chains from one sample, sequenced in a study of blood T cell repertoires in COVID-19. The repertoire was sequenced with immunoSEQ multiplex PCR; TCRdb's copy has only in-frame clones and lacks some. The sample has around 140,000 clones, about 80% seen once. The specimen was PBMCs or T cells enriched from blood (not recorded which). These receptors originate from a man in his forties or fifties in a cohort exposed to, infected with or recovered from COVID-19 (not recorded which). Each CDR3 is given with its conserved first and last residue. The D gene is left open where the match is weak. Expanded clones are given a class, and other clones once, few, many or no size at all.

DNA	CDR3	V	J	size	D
TGTGCCAGTAGTATAGATGGGGCCAGGGGAAAGGACGGCTACACCTTC	CASSIDGARGKDGYTF	TRBV19	TRBJ1-2	NA	NA
TGTGCCAGCAGTGAAAGGAGTGGTCTAGCTGTCAATGAGCAGTTCTTC	CASSERSGLAVNEQFF	TRBV6-1	TRBJ2-1	NA	NA
TGTGCCAGCATCCCGACTAGCGGGGACCTTAGCACAGATACGCAGTATTTT	CASIPTSGDLSTDTQYF	TRBV28	TRBJ2-3	NA	TRBD2
TGTGCCAGCAGCACCACGCGGACAGGGCGACTCAATGAAAAACTGTTTTTT	CASSTTRTGRLNEKLFF	TRBV7-2	TRBJ1-4	NA	TRBD1
TGTGCCAGGTTGGGTCTAGCGGGATTCAATGAGCAGTTCTTC	CARLGLAGFNEQFF	TRBV2	TRBJ2-1	NA	TRBD2
TGCAGCTCCTTAAACCCCGGGGAGTTTGGTGATACGCAGTATTTT	CSSLNPGEFGDTQYF	TRBV29-1	TRBJ2-3	NA	NA
TGTGCCAGCAGCCACAGCCAGGGCGATGGCTACACCTTC	CASSHSQGDGYTF	TRBV3-1/TRBV3-2	TRBJ1-2	NA	NA
TGTGCCAGCAGCCATCGCGGAGGGACCGGGGAGCTGTTTTTT	CASSHRGGTGELFF	TRBV14	TRBJ2-2	NA	NA
TGTGCCAGCAGCCCCCTGACTAGCACCGACACAGATACGCAGTATTTT	CASSPLTSTDTDTQYF	TRBV9	TRBJ2-3	NA	TRBD2
TGTGCCAGCACCCCGGGCGGGGGGCTACGCTACACCTTC	CASTPGGGLRYTF	TRBV28	TRBJ1-2	NA	NA
TGTGCCAGCCGGGCAGGGGGTGGAAACTATGGCTACACCTTC	CASRAGGGNYGYTF	TRBV7-9	TRBJ1-2	NA	TRBD1
TGCGCCAGCAGTGACAGTCGATTTGCGCAGTATTTT	CASSDSRFAQYF	TRBV10-1	TRBJ2-3	NA	NA
TGTGCCTGGAGTAGGAGGGCCGTCGGGACTGAAGCTTTCTTT	CAWSRRAVGTEAFF	TRBV30	TRBJ1-1	NA	NA
TGTGCCACCAGTGATCCCCTCGCTAGCGGGGAATACAATGAGCAGTTCTTC	CATSDPLASGEYNEQFF	TRBV24-1	TRBJ2-1	NA	TRBD2
TGTGCGGTCGGGGCAGGGGGCAACTCCTACGAGCAGTACTTC	CAVGAGGNSYEQYF	TRBV10-3	TRBJ2-7	NA	TRBD1
TGTGCCAGCAGCCTCTCCACAGATACGCAGTATTTT	CASSLSTDTQYF	TRBV3-1/TRBV3-2	TRBJ2-3	NA	NA
TGCAGCGTTGATCCTACCCCCGGACAGGAAGACTATGGCTACACCTTC	CSVDPTPGQEDYGYTF	TRBV29-1	TRBJ1-2	NA	TRBD1
TGTGCCAGCAGCTTAGGGGTCAGGGTTACCTATGGCTACACCTTC	CASSLGVRVTYGYTF	TRBV7-2	TRBJ1-2	NA	NA
TGTGCCAGCAGCTCCTCCCGAGGGAGGGACCCCTACGAGCAGTACTTC	CASSSSRGRDPYEQYF	TRBV13	TRBJ2-7	NA	TRBD2
TGTGCCAGCAGTTTAGCCCGGAATGAGCAGTTCTTC	CASSLARNEQFF	TRBV12-3/TRBV12-4	TRBJ2-1	NA	NA
TGTGCCAGCAGCGTAGTGGGGGCGAACTATGGCTACACCTTC	CASSVVGANYGYTF	TRBV9	TRBJ1-2	NA	NA
TGCGCCAGCAGCTTGGGAGACAGTGCGAATCAGAATGAAGCTTTCTTT	CASSLGDSANQNEAFF	TRBV5-1	TRBJ1-1	NA	NA
TGTGCCAGCAGCGTCCGACAGAATCAAGAGACCCAGTACTTC	CASSVRQNQETQYF	TRBV7-9	TRBJ2-5	NA	NA
TGTGCCAGCAGTACTCCGAACACCGGGGAGCTGTTTTTT	CASSTPNTGELFF	TRBV6-6	TRBJ2-2	NA	NA
TGTGCCACCAGCGACGATGAGGGGGGGCTTAGCGGGGAGCTGTTTTTT	CATSDDEGGLSGELFF	TRBV15	TRBJ2-2	NA	NA
TGCAGCGTTGAAGCGGAGGGGCGGGTCTATGGCTACACCTTC	CSVEAEGRVYGYTF	TRBV29-1	TRBJ1-2	NA	NA
TGTGCCAGCAGCCAAGTTGGACAGGGCGAGGGAAACATTCAGTACTTC	CASSQVGQGEGNIQYF	TRBV14	TRBJ2-4	NA	TRBD1
TGTGCCAGCAGCTTAGAGGTTACTGGGCCTGGAGATACGCAGTATTTT	CASSLEVTGPGDTQYF	TRBV7-2	TRBJ2-3	NA	NA
TGTGCCAGCAGCTTGGGGGGCCGGGACATGAGGGAAAAACTGTTTTTT	CASSLGGRDMREKLFF	TRBV5-4	TRBJ1-4	NA	NA
TGCGCCAGCAGCTGGAGACAGGGCGGTGAGCAGTTCTTC	CASSWRQGGEQFF	TRBV5-1	TRBJ2-1	once	TRBD1
TGTGCCACTCTCACAGGGACTAATTCTGAAGCTTTCTTT	CATLTGTNSEAFF	TRBV19	TRBJ1-1	few	NA